This is a list of T cell receptor beta chains from one sample in a study of post-analysis software for immune sequencing data. In TCRdb, the PCR reads were re-called with MiXCR into one record per CDR3 protein. This table holds a few hundred thousand distinct CDR3 sequences, approximately 34% found once. Sequencing was carried out using blood. The receptors originated from a girl aged 10 to 17 with multiple sclerosis. Both conserved end residues are part of each CDR3. A D gene is named only where the DNA matches it firmly. Expanded clones get a size class; other rows say once, few or many, or leave the size out.

clone size: once; J gene: TRBJ2-1; CDR3 length: 15; D gene: NA; V gene: TRBV7-3; CDR3 DNA: TGTGCCAGCAGCTTTGGCGGGGGCTCCTACAATGGGCAGTTCTTC; CDR3 protein: CASSFGGGSYNGQFF
clone size: NA; J gene: TRBJ2-5; CDR3 length: 18; D gene: NA; V gene: TRBV7-8; CDR3 DNA: TGTGCCAGCAGCTTTAGAAGTGGATTTGGACCTTTACAAGAGACCCAGTACTTC; CDR3 protein: CASSFRSGFGPLQETQYF
clone size: few; J gene: TRBJ2-7; CDR3 length: 16; D gene: TRBD2; V gene: TRBV6-1; CDR3 DNA: TGTGCCAGCAGTGCTGAACTAGCGGGAGGTCCTTACGAGCAGTACTTC; CDR3 protein: CASSAELAGGPYEQYF
clone size: many; J gene: TRBJ1-5; CDR3 length: 13; D gene: TRBD1; V gene: TRBV6-1; CDR3 DNA: TGTGCCAGCAGTGGGACAGGGGTTCAGCCCCAGCATTTT; CDR3 protein: CASSGTGVQPQHF
clone size: many; J gene: TRBJ1-2; CDR3 length: 13; D gene: NA; V gene: TRBV7-9; CDR3 DNA: TGTGCCAGCAGCTCACAGGTTAACTATGGCTACACCTTC; CDR3 protein: CASSSQVNYGYTF
clone size: NA; J gene: TRBJ2-3; CDR3 length: 14; D gene: TRBD1; V gene: TRBV3-1; CDR3 DNA: TGTGCCAGCAACCGGCAGGGGGTTACAGATACGCAGTATTTT; CDR3 protein: CASNRQGVTDTQYF
clone size: NA; J gene: TRBJ2-3; CDR3 length: 16; D gene: TRBD2; V gene: TRBV28; CDR3 DNA: TGTGCCAGCAGTTTCCGACTAGCGGGGATCACAGATACGCAGTATTTT; CDR3 protein: CASSFRLAGITDTQYF
clone size: many; J gene: TRBJ2-1; CDR3 length: 12; D gene: NA; V gene: TRBV7-9; CDR3 DNA: TGTGCCAGCAGCCCTTGGGACAATGAGCAGTTCTTC; CDR3 protein: CASSPWDNEQFF
clone size: NA; J gene: TRBJ2-1; CDR3 length: 15; D gene: TRBD2; V gene: TRBV7-9; CDR3 DNA: TGTGCCAGCAGCTTTAGCGGGGGGGCAAGATATGAGCAGTTCTTC; CDR3 protein: CASSFSGGARYEQFF
clone size: NA; J gene: TRBJ1-2; CDR3 length: 12; D gene: NA; V gene: TRBV12-3/TRBV12-4; CDR3 DNA: TGTGCCAGCAAGGGGGAAGACTATGGCTACACCTTC; CDR3 protein: CASKGEDYGYTF
clone size: NA; J gene: TRBJ2-5; CDR3 length: 14; D gene: NA; V gene: TRBV18; CDR3 DNA: TGTGCCAGCTCACCGGAACAGCTCCAAGAGACCCAGTACTTC; CDR3 protein: CASSPEQLQETQYF
clone size: many; J gene: TRBJ2-3; CDR3 length: 16; D gene: NA; V gene: TRBV7-2; CDR3 DNA: TGTGCCAGCAGCTTAGGATACAGCCCGTGGACAGATACGCAGTATTTT; CDR3 protein: CASSLGYSPWTDTQYF
clone size: many; J gene: TRBJ2-6; CDR3 length: 20; D gene: NA; V gene: TRBV9; CDR3 DNA: TGTGCCAGCAGCGTAGGAGGATTAGGGAGGGGGCAAGGAGGGGCCAACGTCCTGACTTTC; CDR3 protein: CASSVGGLGRGQGGANVLTF
clone size: many; J gene: TRBJ2-5; CDR3 length: 19; D gene: NA; V gene: TRBV6-1; CDR3 DNA: TGTGCCAGCAGTCCCGTTCACCCCTACAGGGCCCGTCTCCAAGAGACCCAGTACTTC; CDR3 protein: CASSPVHPYRARLQETQYF
clone size: many; J gene: TRBJ2-3; CDR3 length: 17; D gene: TRBD2; V gene: TRBV4-1; CDR3 DNA: TGCGCCAGCAGCCAACTCCGTAGCGGGATTAGCACAGATACGCAGTATTTT; CDR3 protein: CASSQLRSGISTDTQYF
clone size: NA; J gene: TRBJ2-1; CDR3 length: 14; D gene: TRBD1; V gene: TRBV6-5; CDR3 DNA: TGTGCCAGCAGTCTATGGACAGGGGACCATGAGCAGTTCTTC; CDR3 protein: CASSLWTGDHEQFF
clone size: many; J gene: TRBJ2-1; CDR3 length: 18; D gene: TRBD2; V gene: TRBV12-3/TRBV12-4; CDR3 DNA: TGTGCCAGCAGTTTAGAAACTCTAGCGGGACTATCCTACAATGAGCAGTTCTTC; CDR3 protein: CASSLETLAGLSYNEQFF
clone size: NA; J gene: TRBJ2-3; CDR3 length: 17; D gene: NA; V gene: TRBV21-1; CDR3 DNA: TGTGCCAGCAGCAAAGCGCTTTCGACTAGCCGGGCCCGGGCGCAGTATTTT; CDR3 protein: CASSKALSTSRARAQYF
clone size: many; J gene: TRBJ1-2; CDR3 length: 15; D gene: NA; V gene: TRBV4-1; CDR3 DNA: TGCGCCAGCAGCCAAGACGACGCACCTAACTATGGCTACACCTTC; CDR3 protein: CASSQDDAPNYGYTF
clone size: once; J gene: TRBJ1-5; CDR3 length: 15; D gene: NA; V gene: TRBV7-2; CDR3 DNA: TGTGCCAGCAGCTTAGTCGGGGAGAACAATCAGCCCCAGCATTTT; CDR3 protein: CASSLVGENNQPQHF
clone size: NA; J gene: TRBJ2-1; CDR3 length: 14; D gene: NA; V gene: TRBV5-1; CDR3 DNA: TGCGCCAGCAGCCTGGAGGGACATTTCAATGAGCAGTTCTTC; CDR3 protein: CASSLEGHFNEQFF
clone size: NA; J gene: TRBJ2-1; CDR3 length: 12; D gene: NA; V gene: TRBV20-1; CDR3 DNA: TGCAGTGCTAGTACAGTCTCTGGAGAGCAGTTCTTC; CDR3 protein: CSASTVSGEQFF
clone size: few; J gene: TRBJ1-3; CDR3 length: 16; D gene: NA; V gene: TRBV4-2; CDR3 DNA: TGTGCCAGCAGCCAAGAATCAAGGGGTGGTGGAAACACCATATATTTT; CDR3 protein: CASSQESRGGGNTIYF
clone size: few; J gene: TRBJ2-1; CDR3 length: 15; D gene: TRBD2; V gene: TRBV7-2; CDR3 DNA: TGTGCCAGCAGCCAGACTAGCGGGCGGCACAATGAGCAGTTCTTC; CDR3 protein: CASSQTSGRHNEQFF
clone size: many; J gene: TRBJ2-4; CDR3 length: 12; D gene: TRBD1; V gene: TRBV5-1; CDR3 DNA: TGCGCCAGCAAGGAAGACAGGGACATTCAGTACTTC; CDR3 protein: CASKEDRDIQYF
clone size: NA; J gene: TRBJ2-1; CDR3 length: 13; D gene: NA; V gene: TRBV2; CDR3 DNA: TGTGCCACCTGCAGGGTCCCATACAATGAGCAGTTCTTC; CDR3 protein: CATCRVPYNEQFF
clone size: NA; J gene: TRBJ2-5; CDR3 length: 14; D gene: TRBD1; V gene: TRBV28; CDR3 DNA: TGTGCCAGCAGTCTCCCTCACAGGGGAATCGGGCAGTACTTC; CDR3 protein: CASSLPHRGIGQYF
clone size: NA; J gene: TRBJ1-4; CDR3 length: 16; D gene: TRBD1; V gene: TRBV7-9; CDR3 DNA: TGTGCCAGCAGCTTAGAGGCTCAGGGGGCCAATGAAAAACTGTTTTTT; CDR3 protein: CASSLEAQGANEKLFF
clone size: many; J gene: TRBJ2-1; CDR3 length: 14; D gene: TRBD2; V gene: TRBV29-1; CDR3 DNA: TGCAGCGTCGCCCTAGCGGGGGGTAACAATGAGCAGTTCTTC; CDR3 protein: CSVALAGGNNEQFF
clone size: NA; J gene: TRBJ1-6; CDR3 length: 13; D gene: NA; V gene: TRBV6-5; CDR3 DNA: TGTGCCAGCCGGGGGGTGGGTGGCTCACCCCTCCACTTT; CDR3 protein: CASRGVGGSPLHF
clone size: NA; J gene: TRBJ2-4; CDR3 length: 15; D gene: TRBD2; V gene: TRBV20-1; CDR3 DNA: TGCAGCGCCACTAGCGGGAGGGCCGGTGAAAACATTCAGTACTTC; CDR3 protein: CSATSGRAGENIQYF
clone size: many; J gene: TRBJ1-2; CDR3 length: 15; D gene: NA; V gene: TRBV5-5; CDR3 DNA: TGTGCCAGCAGCTTGGAGGGGCAGCCTTTCTATGGCTACACCTTC; CDR3 protein: CASSLEGQPFYGYTF
clone size: many; J gene: TRBJ2-1; CDR3 length: 14; D gene: TRBD2; V gene: TRBV12-3/TRBV12-4; CDR3 DNA: TGTGCCAGCAGCCCGGGCGGGGGGGCGTATGAGCAGTTCTTC; CDR3 protein: CASSPGGGAYEQFF
clone size: many; J gene: TRBJ2-3; CDR3 length: 15; D gene: TRBD2; V gene: TRBV7-3; CDR3 DNA: TGTGCCAGCAGCTTACGGGCTAGCGGCGGGGATACGCAGTATTTT; CDR3 protein: CASSLRASGGDTQYF
clone size: NA; J gene: TRBJ2-3; CDR3 length: 13; D gene: NA; V gene: TRBV12-3/TRBV12-4; CDR3 DNA: TGTGCCAGCAGTCCCCCCCCCCCAGATACGCAGTATTTT; CDR3 protein: CASSPPPPDTQYF
clone size: many; J gene: TRBJ2-1; CDR3 length: 15; D gene: TRBD1; V gene: TRBV20-1; CDR3 DNA: TGCAGTGCTAGAACCGACAGGGCGGCCTACAATGAGCAGTTCTTC; CDR3 protein: CSARTDRAAYNEQFF
clone size: few; J gene: TRBJ1-3; CDR3 length: 14; D gene: NA; V gene: TRBV5-1; CDR3 DNA: TGCGCCAGCAGCTCACTAGGGGAGCGGAACACCATATATTTT; CDR3 protein: CASSSLGERNTIYF
clone size: many; J gene: TRBJ1-2; CDR3 length: 13; D gene: NA; V gene: TRBV10-3; CDR3 DNA: TGTGCCATCACGGGGGGTGTAGCCTATGGCTACACCTTC; CDR3 protein: CAITGGVAYGYTF
clone size: NA; J gene: TRBJ2-1; CDR3 length: 13; D gene: NA; V gene: TRBV19; CDR3 DNA: TGTGCCAGTAGTATCGAGGTGAACAATGAGCAGTTCTTC; CDR3 protein: CASSIEVNNEQFF
clone size: few; J gene: TRBJ2-2; CDR3 length: 15; D gene: TRBD1; V gene: TRBV12-3/TRBV12-4; CDR3 DNA: TGTGCCAGCAGTGAAACAGGGGGACCCACCGGGGAGCTGTTTTTT; CDR3 protein: CASSETGGPTGELFF
clone size: NA; J gene: TRBJ1-1; CDR3 length: 15; D gene: NA; V gene: TRBV7-2; CDR3 DNA: TGTGCCAGCAGCCCTAGGAAGGACTTGAACACTGAAGCTTTCTTT; CDR3 protein: CASSPRKDLNTEAFF
clone size: NA; J gene: TRBJ2-1; CDR3 length: 17; D gene: TRBD2; V gene: TRBV6-5; CDR3 DNA: TGTGCCAGCAGTTACAGACTAGCGGGAGGGCCCTACAATGAGCAGTTCTTC; CDR3 protein: CASSYRLAGGPYNEQFF
clone size: few; J gene: TRBJ1-4; CDR3 length: 15; D gene: NA; V gene: TRBV6-5; CDR3 DNA: TGTGCCAGCAGTTACTCCAGTTCCAGTAATCAAAAACGGTTTTTT; CDR3 protein: CASSYSSSSNQKRFF
clone size: NA; J gene: TRBJ1-1; CDR3 length: 12; D gene: NA; V gene: TRBV7-2; CDR3 DNA: TGTGCCAGCAGCTTGGAGGGGCTTGAAGCTTTCTTT; CDR3 protein: CASSLEGLEAFF
clone size: NA; J gene: TRBJ2-2; CDR3 length: 18; D gene: TRBD2; V gene: TRBV7-2; CDR3 DNA: TGTGCCAGCAGCTCCGAAAGGCAAGGGCGGGAGTTTACCGGGGAGCTGTTTTTT; CDR3 protein: CASSSERQGREFTGELFF
clone size: few; J gene: TRBJ1-2; CDR3 length: 15; D gene: NA; V gene: TRBV7-9; CDR3 DNA: TGTACCAGCAGCTTAGAGGTTTGGACGGACTATGGCTACACCTTC; CDR3 protein: CTSSLEVWTDYGYTF
clone size: NA; J gene: TRBJ1-1; CDR3 length: 13; D gene: NA; V gene: TRBV28; CDR3 DNA: TGTGCCAGCACCCAGAGAAGAGCCGACCGGGCTTTCTTT; CDR3 protein: CASTQRRADRAFF
clone size: NA; J gene: TRBJ2-7; CDR3 length: 12; D gene: TRBD1; V gene: TRBV6-2/TRBV6-3; CDR3 DNA: TGTGCCAGCAGTCAAAACAGGGGCGAGCAGTACTTC; CDR3 protein: CASSQNRGEQYF
clone size: many; J gene: TRBJ1-2; CDR3 length: 12; D gene: NA; V gene: TRBV7-3; CDR3 DNA: TGTGCCAGCAGCTTAGGCCATGGGGGCTACACCTTC; CDR3 protein: CASSLGHGGYTF
clone size: many; J gene: TRBJ2-1; CDR3 length: 15; D gene: TRBD2; V gene: TRBV28; CDR3 DNA: TGTGCCAGCAGTGGGGGGAGGGTCCACTACAATGAGCAGTTCTTC; CDR3 protein: CASSGGRVHYNEQFF
clone size: many; J gene: TRBJ1-5; CDR3 length: 15; D gene: TRBD1; V gene: TRBV19; CDR3 DNA: TGTGCCAGTAGTATTCGGACAGGGATGAATCAGCCCCAGCATTTT; CDR3 protein: CASSIRTGMNQPQHF
clone size: few; J gene: TRBJ2-6; CDR3 length: 11; D gene: NA; V gene: TRBV18; CDR3 DNA: TGTGCCAGCTCACGGGCCGGCGTCCTGACTTTC; CDR3 protein: CASSRAGVLTF
clone size: many; J gene: TRBJ1-2; CDR3 length: 16; D gene: NA; V gene: TRBV5-6; CDR3 DNA: TGTGCCAGCAGCTTCTCATCGAACCGTCCAAACTATGGCTACACCTTC; CDR3 protein: CASSFSSNRPNYGYTF
clone size: NA; J gene: TRBJ2-1; CDR3 length: 13; D gene: TRBD1; V gene: TRBV28; CDR3 DNA: TGTGCCAGCAGGGGGACAGGTTACAATGAGCAGTTCTTC; CDR3 protein: CASRGTGYNEQFF
clone size: many; J gene: TRBJ2-1; CDR3 length: 21; D gene: TRBD2; V gene: TRBV18; CDR3 DNA: TGTGCCAGCCCCCAGGGTCCTAGCGGAGGGCGAGGGCTCGAAAAGTACAATGAGCAGTTCTTC; CDR3 protein: CASPQGPSGGRGLEKYNEQFF
clone size: NA; J gene: TRBJ2-1; CDR3 length: 14; D gene: NA; V gene: TRBV27; CDR3 DNA: TGTGCCAGCAGTCAACTAGAAACCTACAATGAGCAGTTCTTC; CDR3 protein: CASSQLETYNEQFF
clone size: NA; J gene: TRBJ2-5; CDR3 length: 13; D gene: NA; V gene: TRBV10-3; CDR3 DNA: TGTGCCATCAGCCACCGCCCCTCGGAGACCCAGTACTTC; CDR3 protein: CAISHRPSETQYF
clone size: NA; J gene: TRBJ1-2; CDR3 length: 13; D gene: NA; V gene: TRBV9; CDR3 DNA: TGTGCCAGCAGCCCCGGGGGGGCCCGCGGCTACACCTTC; CDR3 protein: CASSPGGARGYTF
clone size: many; J gene: TRBJ2-1; CDR3 length: 14; D gene: NA; V gene: TRBV3-1; CDR3 DNA: TGTGCCAGCAGCCCTCCCGACAGGTACAATGAGCAGTTCTTC; CDR3 protein: CASSPPDRYNEQFF
clone size: NA; J gene: TRBJ2-3; CDR3 length: 16; D gene: NA; V gene: TRBV15; CDR3 DNA: TGTGCCACCAGCAGAGATGAGGGACCGTCGACAGATACGCAGTATTTT; CDR3 protein: CATSRDEGPSTDTQYF